The source of this T cell receptor beta chain is a study of shared clonotypes between healthy human individuals. Background on the study: CD4 naive cells filled three plates per donor, CD4 memory three, CD8 naive two and CD8 memory one. Study-level results: The naive CD4 repertoires of several donors were compared, and approximately 5.3% of clonotypes were shared. It was expected that sequencing depth would affect clonotype sharing among donors.

Genomic DNA belonging to each subset was distributed in equal measure over several immunoSEQ plates. Method: immunoSEQ multiplex PCR; TCRdb's copy keeps in-frame clones and lacks some. The data show millions of clones, with about 92% seen just once and around 1.7% held by the top ten. Selected positively for CCR7 and CD45RO-negative, naive CD8 cells excluded terminally differentiated effector memory CD45RA+ cells. Germline V CDR1 and CDR2: MNHNS, SASEGT. The CDR3 runs to 12 residues. V was cut by 8 bases and J by 4 bases, with 11 bases left in between. Points on this clone: Its antigen is not known.

The sequence was obtained from a man in his late teens or twenties in good health. Some clones in this sample may be carry-over from other donors' samples. Sequencing used naive CD8+ T cells from PBMCs. This sequence joins TRBV6-1 and TRBJ2-5; D may match TRBD1 or TRBD2 (5 bases each). The CDR3 DNA reads TGTGCCAGCCTGGGGGTAGGAGAGACCCAGTACTTC. The encoded protein is CASLGVGETQYF.